These T cell receptor beta chains were read from a single sample in a study of cytomegalovirus exposure and HLA in healthy donors. The table came from immunoSEQ multiplex PCR; TCRdb's copy has only in-frame clones and leaves some out. The table lists 100,000 to 150,000 clones, 81% of them singletons. Sequencing used PBMCs. The receptor source for this set is a man aged 18 to 29 in good health and CMV-seronegative. Each CDR3 is given with its conserved first and last residue. D genes are given only for firm matches. Clone sizes are given selectively: once, few, many, or a class where the clone is expanded.

clone size,D gene,V gene,J gene,CDR3 DNA,CDR3 protein
-,-,TRBV19,TRBJ1-6,TGTGCCAGTAGGACAAAGGATTCACCCCTCCACTTT,CASRTKDSPLHF
-,-,TRBV4-1,TRBJ1-3,TGCGCCAGCAGCCATCCCGTGGGCCCCTCTGGAAACACCATATATTTT,CASSHPVGPSGNTIYF
-,-,TRBV5-1,TRBJ1-1,TGCGCCAGCAGCTTGGGACAGTCTTACACTGAAGCTTTCTTT,CASSLGQSYTEAFF
-,TRBD2,TRBV2,TRBJ2-1,TGTGCCAGCCTAAGGGACTACTCCTACAATGAGCAGTTCTTC,CASLRDYSYNEQFF
-,-,TRBV5-4,TRBJ2-3,TGTGCCAGCAGCCCCGCGGAGGAGGCAGATACGCAGTATTTT,CASSPAEEADTQYF
once,TRBD2,TRBV4-2,TRBJ2-5,TGTGCCAGCAGCCTTACGACGACTAGCGGGGACTATATTTTGAGGGACTTC,CASSLTTTSGDYILRDF
-,-,TRBV7-6,TRBJ2-3,TGTGCCAGCAGCCGCGGACTTAACACAGATACGCAGTATTTT,CASSRGLNTDTQYF
-,-,TRBV18,TRBJ1-4,TGTGCCAGCTCACCACTCGACGGGGATGAAAAACTGTTTTTT,CASSPLDGDEKLFF
-,TRBD2,TRBV7-2,TRBJ2-7,TGTGCCAGCAGCTTCGGACTAGCGCCACGCTACGAGCAGTACTTC,CASSFGLAPRYEQYF
-,-,TRBV6-6,TRBJ1-5,TGTGCCAGCAGGTCGGACATAAGCAATCAGCCCCAGCATTTT,CASRSDISNQPQHF
-,TRBD1,TRBV2,TRBJ2-1,TGTGCCAGCAGTGCGGGACAGGTTAACAATGAGCAGTTCTTC,CASSAGQVNNEQFF
-,TRBD1,TRBV11-3,TRBJ2-6,TGTGCCAGCCGAATGACAGGGGTCTGGGAGTATAAGGCTGGGGCCAACGTCCTGACTTTC,CASRMTGVWEYKAGANVLTF
-,TRBD1,TRBV25-1,TRBJ2-7,TGTGCCAGCAGTGAATCAGGACAGGGGGCCTACGAGCAGTACTTC,CASSESGQGAYEQYF
-,TRBD1,TRBV6-6,TRBJ1-1,TGTGCCAGCAGTTCCAGGGGGCAGAACACTGAAGCTTTCTTT,CASSSRGQNTEAFF
once,-,TRBV9,TRBJ2-1,TGTGCCAGCAGCGTGGAGGGGTTCCCCTACAATGAGCAGTTCTTC,CASSVEGFPYNEQFF
-,TRBD1,TRBV6-1,TRBJ1-5,TGTGCCAGCAGTTGGACAGGGCTTGATCAGCCCCAGCATTTT,CASSWTGLDQPQHF
-,-,TRBV10-2,TRBJ1-1,TGCGCCACCGGGGACACCGCGTGGACTGAAGCTTTCTTT,CATGDTAWTEAFF
-,-,TRBV6-5,TRBJ2-1,TGTGCCAGCAGTTACTTGGGACTCAGTGGCTACAATGAGCAGTTCTTC,CASSYLGLSGYNEQFF
-,-,TRBV9,TRBJ1-4,TGTGCCAGCAACCCATCCGGACAGTCAACTAATGAAAAACTGTTTTTT,CASNPSGQSTNEKLFF
-,TRBD2,TRBV5-1,TRBJ2-1,TGCGCCAGCAGCTCGGGGGGAGGCTCCTACAATGAGCAGTTCTTC,CASSSGGGSYNEQFF
once,-,TRBV7-2,TRBJ1-1,TGTGCCAGCAGCTTAGCCAGGGGGAACACTGAAGCTTTCTTT,CASSLARGNTEAFF
-,TRBD2,TRBV4-2,TRBJ2-2,TGTGCCAGCAGCCAAGAAGGGGGTGGGACTAGCACCGGGGAGCTGTTTTTT,CASSQEGGGTSTGELFF
-,TRBD1,TRBV7-9,TRBJ1-2,TGTGCCAGCAGCTTAGTGGGCGGGACAGCTATCCTCTATGGCTACACCTTC,CASSLVGGTAILYGYTF